The 2 T cell receptor beta chains listed next were all sequenced from one sample in a study of T cell changes during pregnancy in multiple sclerosis (dated by TCRdb to about 2019). Libraries were constructed by the immunoSEQ multiplex PCR assay. Drawn from immuneACCESS, this table holds only the in-frame rearrangements with V and J called that TCRdb kept. Clones are partly lost; checked studies trace under half to an unresolved V gene and leave the rest unexplained. In this sample the table shows more than 95,000 clones, 80% to 95% of which occur a single time. The ten largest make up about 0.98% of the sample. The source material was peripheral blood, sampled after pregnancy. The receptors derive from a female donor with multiple sclerosis, enrolled in a pregnancy study.

Only one count was recorded for this clone. The V gene is TRBV27, the J gene TRBJ2-3; 11 bases agree with TRBD2. The junction had 4 bases not matched to a gene; V was cut back by 5 bases and J by 3 bases. The CDR3 runs 15 residues. In germline, CDR1 is MNHEY, CDR2 SMNVEV (reference sequence). The CDR3 here is CASSGGLAVTDTQYF. For the CDR3, the DNA is TGTGCCAGCAGTGGGGGACTAGCGGTTACAGATACGCAGTATTTT.

The J gene is TRBJ1-5, the V gene TRBV5-1, with 7 bases lining up with TRBD1. The CDR3 has 15 residues. V lost 4 bases, J lost 3 bases, and 7 bases stayed unmatched. CDR1 and CDR2 from the germline V gene are SGHRS and YFSETQ. CDR3 bases: TGCGCCAGCAGCCTTGAGGGGGCCTTCAATCAGCCCCAGCATTTT. The encoded protein is CASSLEGAFNQPQHF.